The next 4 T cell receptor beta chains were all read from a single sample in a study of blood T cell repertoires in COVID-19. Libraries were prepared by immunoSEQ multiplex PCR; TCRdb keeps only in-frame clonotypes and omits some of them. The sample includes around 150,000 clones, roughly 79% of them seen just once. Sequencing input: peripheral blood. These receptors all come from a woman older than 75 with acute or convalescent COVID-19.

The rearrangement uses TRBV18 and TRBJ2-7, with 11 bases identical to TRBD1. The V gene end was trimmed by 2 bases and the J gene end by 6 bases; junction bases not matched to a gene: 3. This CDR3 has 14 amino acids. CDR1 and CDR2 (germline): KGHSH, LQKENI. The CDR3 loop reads CASSPRDRGTEQYF. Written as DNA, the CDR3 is TGTGCCAGCTCACCAAGGGACAGGGGGACCGAGCAGTACTTC.

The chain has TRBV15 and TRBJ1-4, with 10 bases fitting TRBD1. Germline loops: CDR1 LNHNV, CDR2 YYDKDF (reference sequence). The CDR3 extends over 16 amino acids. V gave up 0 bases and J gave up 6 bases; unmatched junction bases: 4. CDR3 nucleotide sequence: TGTGCCACCAGCAGAGATTGGGGACAGGGGTATGAAAAACTGTTTTTT. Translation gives CATSRDWGQGYEKLFF.

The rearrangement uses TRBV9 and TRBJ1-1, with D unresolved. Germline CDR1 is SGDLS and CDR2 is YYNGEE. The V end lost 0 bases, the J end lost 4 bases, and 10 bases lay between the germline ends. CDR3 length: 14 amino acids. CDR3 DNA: TGTGCCAGCAGCGTAGAATGGGGAGGCACTGAAGCTTTCTTT. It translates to CASSVEWGGTEAFF.

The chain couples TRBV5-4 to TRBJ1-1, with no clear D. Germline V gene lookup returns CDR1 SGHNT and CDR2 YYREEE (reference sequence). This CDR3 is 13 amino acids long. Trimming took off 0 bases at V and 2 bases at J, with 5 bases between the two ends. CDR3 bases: TGTGCCAGCAGCTTGGCGGGAAACACTGAAGCTTTCTTT. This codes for CASSLAGNTEAFF.